Below are 26 T cell receptor beta chains sequenced from a single sample in a study of T cells after posttransplantation cyclophosphamide. Busulfan-fludarabine conditioning, marrow transplant, and cyclophosphamide on days +3 and +4 were administered. The data were produced by immunoSEQ multiplex PCR, yet TCRdb's version contains in-frame clones alone and is incomplete. This sample has about 36,000 clones, with about three quarters found just once. Specimen: CD4+ T cells sorted from blood, collected about 1,900 days after a stem cell transplant with posttransplant cyclophosphamide. The receptors derive from a female patient aged 40-50 years who received an allogeneic stem cell transplant from a related donor, was CMV-positive, and had no GVHD. A subset of T cells may come from the graft donor.

This clone was observed a single time. V and J are TRBV6-1 and TRBJ2-3; TRBD2 aligns across 8 bases. Germline V gene data show CDR1 as MNHNS and CDR2 as SASEGT. With V trimmed by 7 bases and J by 1 base, 7 bases remained unmatched. The CDR3 contains 15 residues. CDR3 sequence reads: CASTQGSGGTDTQYF. The DNA for the CDR3 is TGTGCCAGCACCCAGGGTAGCGGGGGCACAGATACGCAGTATTTT.

V and J are TRBV7-2 and TRBJ2-3, with 7 bases identical to TRBD2. Trimming took 5 bases from V and 7 from J; bases not matched to a gene: 15. Germline V CDR1 and CDR2: SGHTA, FQGNSA. The CDR3 is 16 residues long. The DNA for the CDR3 is TGTGCCAGCAGCCGAGGTTGGCGGGGGACGACCTATACGCAGTATTTT. Protein sequence: CASSRGWRGTTYTQYF.

The chain uses TRBV6-1 and TRBJ1-5; the match to TRBD1 covers 8 bases. From germline, CDR1 is MNHNS and CDR2 SASEGT. This CDR3 is built from 15 residues. V lost 4 bases to trimming and J lost 3 bases; unmatched junction nucleotides: 5. The CDR3 DNA sequence: TGTGCCAGCAGTGGACGGACAGGGCCCAATCAGCCCCAGCATTTT. It encodes CASSGRTGPNQPQHF.

This chain joins TRBV9 and TRBJ2-2, with TRBD1 identical over 8 bases. The CDR3 runs to 16 residues. Germline assignment: CDR1 SGDLS and CDR2 YYNGEE. V lost 2 bases to trimming and J lost 2 bases; unmatched junction nucleotides: 5. The CDR3 spells CASSVGQGVNTGELFF. The DNA for the CDR3 is TGTGCCAGCAGCGTCGGACAGGGCGTAAACACCGGGGAGCTGTTTTTT.

This chain uses TRBV18 with TRBJ2-3; 7 nucleotides match TRBD2. The germline CDR1 and CDR2 sequences are KGHSH and LQKENI. The ends lost 2 bases at V and 2 bases at J; junction bases unmatched: 4. This CDR3 spans 15 amino acids. CDR3 sequence: CASSPGAGVTDTQYF. DNA for the CDR3: TGTGCCAGCTCACCAGGGGCGGGGGTCACAGATACGCAGTATTTT.

This rearrangement joins TRBV7-2 to TRBJ2-7; weak D call: TRBD2 (6 bases). CDR3 size: 12 residues. V dropped 3 bases and J dropped 8 bases, with 11 bases sitting between them. The germline V gene has CDR1 SGHTA and CDR2 FQGNSA. Written as DNA, the CDR3 is TGTGCCAGCAGCTTCCCTGGGGGGAAGCAGTACTTC. This encodes CASSFPGGKQYF.

The table lists this clone with a few counts. V and J are TRBV4-2 and TRBJ2-2, with 7 nucleotides matching TRBD1. Looked up from germline, CDR1 is LGHNA and CDR2 is YNFKEQ. V lost 4 bases to trimming and J lost 7 bases; unmatched junction nucleotides: 3. This CDR3 comprises 13 residues. Here the CDR3 reads CASSLTGNGELFF. The CDR3 region has the DNA TGTGCCAGCAGCCTGACAGGGAACGGGGAGCTGTTTTTT.

V is TRBV4-1 and J is TRBJ1-2; tentatively, D is TRBD1 (6 bases). The germline gives CDR1 MGHRA, CDR2 YSYEKL. This CDR3 spans 18 amino acids. The V end was cut by 4 bases, the J end by 2 bases, with 23 bases between. The CDR3 coding sequence is TGCGCCAGCAGCCCTAGGACAGCCCAACCCCGACAAAACTATGGCTACACCTTC. It yields the protein CASSPRTAQPRQNYGYTF.

This clone appeared a few times. This chain joins TRBV6-1 and TRBJ2-2; the D gene is possibly TRBD2 (6 bases). The length of the CDR3 is 15 residues. Germline assignment: CDR1 MNHNS and CDR2 SASEGT. V lost 6 bases to trimming and J lost 4 bases, with 15 bases between them. CDR3 DNA sequence: TGTGCCAGCAGGGAACTGGGGGGAGCCACCGGGGAGCTGTTTTTT. It yields the protein CASRELGGATGELFF.

Comments on this clone: In the same sample, other DNA sequences code for this CDR3. The chain has TRBV19 and TRBJ2-2; 7 bases agree with TRBD2. V shed 5 bases, J shed 7 bases, and the junction held 13 bases outside the gene matches. Germline values: CDR1 LNHDA, CDR2 SQIVND (reference sequence). The CDR3 has 16 amino acids. The CDR3 sequence: CASSPSGGAVDGELFF. In DNA form, the CDR3 reads TGTGCCAGTAGTCCTAGCGGAGGGGCCGTAGACGGGGAGCTGTTTTTT.

This clone was counted only a few times. This chain links TRBV7-2 with TRBJ1-5; D is unclear. CDR1 and CDR2 from the germline V gene are SGHTA and FQGNSA. The V end was cut by 3 bases, the J end by 2 bases, with 14 bases between. There are 16 residues in the CDR3. The CDR3 DNA reads TGTGCCAGCAGCTTTTTCTCGGGGAAAGGCAATCAGCCCCAGCATTTT. Its translation: CASSFFSGKGNQPQHF.

For the CDR3, the DNA is TGTGCCAGCCTCCGCCGGACAGGGAAGACCGGGGAGCTGTTTTTT. Translated: CASLRRTGKTGELFF. This rearrangement joins TRBV28 to TRBJ2-2, with 8 positions matching TRBD1. Germline loops: CDR1 MDHEN, CDR2 SYDVKM. The CDR3 runs 15 residues. The ends lost 8 bases at V and 5 bases at J; junction bases unmatched: 10.

This clone was found once. V gene TRBV11-2 combines with J gene TRBJ2-7; D not certain. V was cut by 0 bases and J by 3 bases, with 12 bases left in between. CDR1 SGHAT and CDR2 FQNNGV come from the germline V gene. This CDR3 is built from 15 residues. CDR3 nucleotides: TGTGCCAGCAGCTTAGAACCCGCGACGGGCTACGAGCAGTACTTC. Translation: CASSLEPATGYEQYF.

The chain employs TRBV6-6 and TRBJ1-1; D not certain. V was trimmed by 7 bases and J by 0 bases, leaving 9 bases between them. This CDR3 is 13 amino acids long. Germline CDR1 and CDR2: MNHNY and SVGAGI (reference sequence). CDR3 nucleotide sequence: TGTGCCAGCAATCGAGTCATGAACACTGAAGCTTTCTTT. Translating gives CASNRVMNTEAFF.

The chain couples TRBV11-2 to TRBJ2-2, with 10 bases matching TRBD1. The J segment lost 6 bases and the V segment lost 5 bases, leaving 6 bases of the junction unmatched. Germline assignment: CDR1 SGHAT and CDR2 FQNNGV. The CDR3 is 15 amino acids. The CDR3 is CASSPGTGVAGELFF. The CDR3 DNA is TGTGCCAGCAGCCCAGGGACAGGGGTGGCCGGGGAGCTGTTTTTT.

The rearrangement links TRBV5-1 to TRBJ2-4; tentatively, D is TRBD2 (5 bases). Germline V gene lookup returns CDR1 SGHRS and CDR2 YFSETQ. With 2 bases removed from V and 13 bases from J, the gap between germline ends came to 16 bases. This CDR3 has 13 residues. This CDR3 reads CASSLDGGLPQYF. In DNA, the CDR3 is TGCGCCAGCAGCTTAGATGGTGGACTCCCCCAGTACTTC.

This chain uses TRBV19 with TRBJ1-2; D might be TRBD1 (6 bases). Trimming removed 4 bases at V and 4 bases at J, with 13 bases between. The CDR3 sequence is 14 residues long. The V gene's germline CDR1 is LNHDA and CDR2 SQIVND (reference sequence). The CDR3 spells CASSTVAGVYGYTF. CDR3 sequence (DNA): TGTGCCAGTAGTACGGTGGCAGGGGTCTATGGCTACACCTTC.

The chain is built from TRBV18 and TRBJ1-6, with D possibly matching TRBD1 (5 bases). The CDR3 length is 16 residues. Germline V gene sequence: CDR1 KGHSH, CDR2 LQKENI. V was clipped by 2 bases and J by 0 bases, with 8 bases between them. This CDR3 reads CASSPGAASYNSPLHF. CDR3 bases: TGTGCCAGCTCACCAGGGGCGGCCTCCTATAATTCACCCCTCCACTTT.

The rearrangement uses TRBV10-3 and TRBJ1-5, with 7 bases aligning to TRBD1. Germline V gives CDR1 ENHRY, CDR2 SYGVKD. V trimming: 3 bases; J trimming: 2 bases; junction bases outside the gene matches: 10. The CDR3 loop spans 17 amino acids. DNA for the CDR3: TGTGCCATCAGTGATCCTCGTGGAGGGACAGGCAATCAGCCCCAGCATTTT. Translating it yields CAISDPRGGTGNQPQHF.

V is TRBV9 and J is TRBJ1-5; possibly TRBD1 for D (5 bases). CDR1 is SGDLS and CDR2 is YYNGEE in the germline V gene. The CDR3 length is 14 residues. The V end was cut by 1 base, the J end by 6 bases, with 11 bases between. The CDR3 sequence: CASSVSREGQPQHF. The CDR3 DNA reads TGTGCCAGCAGCGTAAGCAGGGAAGGTCAGCCCCAGCATTTT.

The chain is built from TRBV7-8 and TRBJ2-7, with D possibly being TRBD1 (6 bases). Trimming left V 6 bases short and J 0 bases short, with 18 bases between. CDR3 length equals 16 residues. The germline V gene encodes CDR1 SGHVS and CDR2 FQNEAQ. The DNA of the CDR3 is TGTGCCAGCAGGCTTAACCCAACAGGGAGCTCCTACGAGCAGTACTTC. Translation: CASRLNPTGSSYEQYF.

The rearrangement joins TRBV5-6 to TRBJ1-4, with 7 bases lining up with TRBD1. Germline assignment: CDR1 SGHDT and CDR2 YYEEEE. The CDR3 extends over 14 amino acids. Unmatched junction bases numbered 8, after V lost 4 bases and J lost 8 bases. The CDR3 DNA reads TGTGCCAGCAGCGCTCGACAGGGACGGGAAAAACTGTTTTTT. It is translated as CASSARQGREKLFF.

The chain joins TRBV7-3 to TRBJ2-1, with D possibly being TRBD1 (6 bases). Germline V gene lookup returns CDR1 SGHTA and CDR2 FQGTGA. The ends were cut back, 5 bases at V and 2 bases at J, with 13 bases in the middle. The CDR3 contains 15 residues. The CDR3 coding sequence is TGTGCCAGCAGCCTAAGGGACATAGCCTACAATGAGCAGTTCTTC. Translation: CASSLRDIAYNEQFF.

The CDR3 region has the DNA TGTGCCAGTAGTATCGGACAGGGGGCAAATACGCAGTATTTT. Protein: CASSIGQGANTQYF. This chain connects TRBV19 to TRBJ2-3; TRBD1 matches at 11 bases. The germline V gene encodes CDR1 LNHDA and CDR2 SQIVND (reference sequence). The CDR3 is made up of 14 amino acids. Losses at the gene ends were 3 bases for V and 7 bases for J; bases not matched to a gene: 3.

The chain links TRBV29-1 to TRBJ2-3, with 12 nucleotides matching TRBD2. J lost 2 bases, V lost 5 bases, and 5 bases had no gene match. Germline V gene data show CDR1 as SQVTM and CDR2 as ANQGSEA. CDR3 length: 15 residues. The CDR3, as DNA: TGCAGCGTTCCTACTAGCGGGGGGATCACAGATACGCAGTATTTT. It codes for CSVPTSGGITDTQYF.

The chain is built from TRBV11-1 and TRBJ2-7; D is undetermined. Germline loops: CDR1 SGHAT, CDR2 FQDESV (reference sequence). The CDR3 consists of 15 residues. V gave up 2 bases and J gave up 2 bases, with 13 bases separating them. The CDR3 DNA reads as TGTGCCAGCAGCTTAACTCCCGTGGGCCCCTACGAGCAGTACTTC. It specifies CASSLTPVGPYEQYF.